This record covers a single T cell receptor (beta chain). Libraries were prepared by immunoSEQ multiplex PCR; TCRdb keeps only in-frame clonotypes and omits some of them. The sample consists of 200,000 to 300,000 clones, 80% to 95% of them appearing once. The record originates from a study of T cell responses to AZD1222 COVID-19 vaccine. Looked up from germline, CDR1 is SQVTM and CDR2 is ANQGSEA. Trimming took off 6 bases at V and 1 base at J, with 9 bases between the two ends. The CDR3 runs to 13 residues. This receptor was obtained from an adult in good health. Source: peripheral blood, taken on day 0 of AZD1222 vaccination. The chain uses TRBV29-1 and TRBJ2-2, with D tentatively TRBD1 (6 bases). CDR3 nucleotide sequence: TGCAGCGTGGGGACATTGAACACCGGGGAGCTGTTTTTT. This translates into CSVGTLNTGELFF.